Below, 22 T cell receptor beta chains from the same sample are listed, as sequenced in a study of neoadjuvant nivolumab and ipilimumab in lung cancer. Measured with immunoSEQ multiplex PCR; TCRdb has only the in-frame clones, and not every one. This sample has approximately 15,000 clones, with approximately 68% found just once. The specimen comprised peripheral blood, sampled after neoadjuvant nivolumab, alone or with ipilimumab, at or shortly before surgery. The receptors derive from an adult with non-small cell lung cancer.

This clone was seen a few times. The chain links TRBV27 to TRBJ2-7; TRBD2 might be the D (6 bases). Germline V CDR1 and CDR2: MNHEY, SMNVEV (reference sequence). This CDR3 contains 13 residues. Trimming removed 6 bases from V and 6 bases from J, with 15 bases in between. Here the CDR3 reads CASRRTSNGEQYF. The CDR3 nucleotides read TGTGCCAGCAGGAGAACTAGCAACGGCGAGCAGTACTTC.

The rearrangement links TRBV10-2 to TRBJ2-1, with D tentatively TRBD1 (8 bases). The V end lost 6 bases, the J end lost 10 bases, and 19 bases lay between the germline ends. Germline V gene lookup returns CDR1 WSHSY and CDR2 SAAADI. This CDR3 has 14 amino acids. Here the CDR3 DNA reads TGCGCCAGCAGGGGGGGGACAGGTCATGCCGAGCAGTTCTTC. This gives the protein CASRGGTGHAEQFF.

The chain carries TRBV6-5 and TRBJ2-5; TRBD1 matches at 7 bases. CDR1 and CDR2 (germline): MNHEY, SVGAGI. J lost 5 bases, V lost 5 bases, and 5 bases had no gene match. The CDR3 consists of 13 residues. This CDR3 reads CASSRTGVETQYF. The CDR3 DNA follows: TGTGCCAGCAGTCGTACAGGGGTCGAGACCCAGTACTTC.

The rearrangement uses TRBV29-1 and TRBJ1-1, with D possibly TRBD1 on 5 matching bases. The CDR3 length is 13 residues. In germline, CDR1 is SQVTM, CDR2 ANQGSEA. Deletions cut 1 base from V and 1 base from J, with 7 bases between. The CDR3, as DNA: TGCAGCGTTGAAGGCGGGGGGAACACTGAAGCTTTCTTT. Protein: CSVEGGGNTEAFF. Together with reference TRBV29-1 and TRBJ1-1, the CDR3 gives the full variable domain: SAVISQKPSRDICQRGTSLTIQCQVDSQVTMMFWYRQQPGQSLTLIATANQGSEATYESGFVIDKFPISRPNLTFSTLTVSNMSPEDSSIYLCSVEGGGNTEAFFGQGTRLTVV.

The sample holds a few counts of this clone. Its ends do not fully match the called genes, so a read error is possible. The chain carries TRBV7-7 and TRBJ2-2; 7 nucleotides align to TRBD2. The V gene's germline CDR1 is SSHAT and CDR2 FNYEAQ (reference sequence). The CDR3 has 15 amino acids. As DNA, the CDR3 is TGTGCTAGCAGCTTCGGGACTACGAACACCGGGGAGCTGTTTTTT. It is translated as CASSFGTTNTGELFF.

This chain links TRBV5-6 with TRBJ2-5; TRBD2 aligns across 14 bases. The J segment lost 12 bases and the V segment lost 4 bases, leaving 14 bases of the junction unmatched. CDR3 size: 16 residues. Germline loops: CDR1 SGHDT, CDR2 YYEEEE. CDR3 sequence reads: CASSKPPGLAGVREYF. The CDR3 DNA is TGTGCCAGCAGCAAACCCCCGGGACTAGCGGGAGTCCGTGAGTACTTC.

CDR3 nucleotides: TGCGCCAGCAGCCAAGCAGGTAGCGGAGGCACAGATACGCAGTATTTT. Amino acid sequence: CASSQAGSGGTDTQYF. The rearrangement joins TRBV5-1 to TRBJ2-3; D is perhaps TRBD2 (6 bases). The CDR3 spans 16 residues. The germline gives CDR1 SGHRS, CDR2 YFSETQ. V was cut by 4 bases and J by 1 base, with 16 bases left in between.

This clone was counted once. V is TRBV9 and J is TRBJ2-1; 8 positions agree with TRBD2. Germline loops: CDR1 SGDLS, CDR2 YYNGEE. The CDR3 totals 15 residues. V was clipped by 4 bases and J by 4 bases; unmatched bases: 7. The CDR3 bases are TGTGCCAGCAGCCCCGCGGGGGGCAGGTACAATGAGCAGTTCTTC. As protein: CASSPAGGRYNEQFF.

The J gene is TRBJ1-5, the V gene TRBV18, with D hard to call. Trimming left V 2 bases short and J 2 bases short, with 7 bases between. The CDR3 totals 14 residues. Germline CDR1 is KGHSH and CDR2 is LQKENI. The CDR3 reads CASSPGRGNQPQHF. CDR3 bases: TGTGCCAGCTCACCAGGACGGGGCAATCAGCCCCAGCATTTT. Drawing the rest from reference TRBV18 and TRBJ1-5, the complete variable domain is NAGVMQNPRHLVRRRGQEARLRCSPMKGHSHVYWYRQLPEEGLKFMVYLQKENIIDESGMPKERFSAEFPKEGPSILRIQQVVRGDSAAYFCASSPGRGNQPQHFGDGTRLSIL.

This clone was seen more than once but under ten times. The chain is built from TRBV18 and TRBJ1-1; TRBD1 agrees at 9 bases. The germline CDR1 and CDR2 sequences are KGHSH and LQKENI. The J segment lost 11 bases and the V segment lost 6 bases, leaving 10 bases of the junction unmatched. The CDR3 length is 13 residues. This CDR3 is CASSPTGGERAFF. CDR3 bases: TGTGCCAGCTCGCCGACAGGGGGTGAGCGGGCTTTCTTT.

DNA for the CDR3: TGTGCCAGCAGCTTGGATGCGTATGGCTACACCTTC. It specifies CASSLDAYGYTF. This chain connects TRBV5-4 to TRBJ1-2, with D hard to call. Trimming pared 0 bases from V and 5 bases from J, leaving 5 bases between. CDR1 SGHNT and CDR2 YYREEE come from the germline V gene (reference sequence). The CDR3 consists of 12 residues.

The chain joins TRBV6-5 to TRBJ1-1; maybe TRBD1 (5 bases). Trimming removed 7 bases at V and 3 bases at J, with 12 bases between. Germline-derived CDR1 and CDR2 are MNHEY and SVGAGI. The CDR3 extends over 13 amino acids. The DNA of the CDR3 is TGTGCCAGCAAAGTAGGGGCGTACACTGAAGCTTTCTTT. Encoded protein: CASKVGAYTEAFF.

This clone was seen a few times. The chain employs TRBV7-9 and TRBJ1-2; 7 bases are a match to TRBD1. The junction had 11 bases not matched to a gene; V was cut back by 5 bases and J by 2 bases. Per germline, CDR1 SEHNR and CDR2 FQNEAQ (reference sequence). The CDR3 is 16 amino acids. CDR3 nucleotides: TGTGCCAGCAGCCAGAGCCAGGGGGAGGGCAACTATGGCTACACCTTC. Amino acid sequence: CASSQSQGEGNYGYTF.

In its sample, this clone was seen once. The chain has TRBV30 and TRBJ1-1; D may be TRBD1 (5 bases). Trimming shortened V by 1 base and J by 5 bases, and 8 bases separated the two germline ends. CDR3 length: 12 amino acids. CDR1 GTSNPN and CDR2 SVGIG come from the germline V gene (reference sequence). The CDR3 reads CAWSGGWTEAFF. The DNA of the CDR3 is TGTGCCTGGAGTGGGGGGTGGACTGAAGCTTTCTTT.

CDR3 in amino acids: CASSLGGITTYEQYF. The CDR3, as DNA: TGTGCCAGCAGCTTAGGGGGGATCACGACCTACGAGCAGTACTTC. The chain employs TRBV11-1 and TRBJ2-7; D possibly uses TRBD1 or TRBD2 (5 bases each). CDR3 length: 15 amino acids. V lost 1 base, J lost 2 bases, and 12 bases lay in between. Germline V gene data show CDR1 as SGHAT and CDR2 as FQDESV (reference sequence).

The rearrangement uses TRBV30 and TRBJ2-1; 8 positions agree with TRBD2. Looked up from germline, CDR1 is GTSNPN and CDR2 is SVGIG (reference sequence). The trim removed 2 bases at V and 10 bases at J, leaving 10 bases unmatched. CDR3 length equals 14 residues. The CDR3: CAWSLKREMEEQFF. DNA of the CDR3: TGTGCCTGGAGTCTTAAGCGGGAGATGGAAGAGCAGTTCTTC.

The CDR3 bases are TGCAGCTCCGACGCTACCAGCACAGATACGCAGTATTTT. Translation: CSSDATSTDTQYF. This chain connects TRBV29-1 to TRBJ2-3, with D uncertain. V was pared by 8 bases and J by 0 bases, with 12 bases between. Germline-derived CDR1 and CDR2 are SQVTM and ANQGSEA. The CDR3 consists of 13 residues.

J is TRBJ2-2 and V is TRBV5-5; 8 bases are a match to TRBD1. The CDR3 loop spans 14 amino acids. Germline-derived CDR1 and CDR2 are SGHKS and YYEKEE (reference sequence). V lost 4 bases and J lost 3; bases outside the gene matches: 2. This chain's CDR3 is CASSRGQDTGELFF. CDR3 nucleotide sequence: TGTGCCAGCAGCCGGGGACAGGACACCGGGGAGCTGTTTTTT.

This rearrangement joins TRBV5-4 to TRBJ1-2, with TRBD1 matching over 7 bases. The V gene end was trimmed by 4 bases and the J gene end by 8 bases; junction bases not matched to a gene: 11. This CDR3 spans 14 amino acids. Germline CDR1 is SGHNT and CDR2 is YYREEE (reference sequence). The CDR3 nucleotides are TGTGCCAGCAGCAACCCGACAGGGTCGGACGGCTACACCTTC. It yields the protein CASSNPTGSDGYTF.

The J gene is TRBJ1-2, the V gene TRBV30; D is unclear. The germline V gene has CDR1 GTSNPN and CDR2 SVGIG (reference sequence). The CDR3 runs to 12 residues. The V and J ends lost 2 bases and 7 bases respectively, with 11 bases between them. The CDR3 spells CAWSLQSGGYTF. The DNA for the CDR3 is TGTGCCTGGAGTCTACAGTCGGGTGGCTACACCTTC.

This clone was found a few times. The V and J genes are TRBV6-5 and TRBJ1-4, with a possible D match to TRBD1 (5 bases). Trimming stripped 2 bases from V and 2 bases from J, with 12 bases between. CDR1 is MNHEY, CDR2 SVGAGI, per germline. The CDR3 covers 16 residues. Written as DNA, the CDR3 is TGTGCCAGCAGTTACCGGCATGGGGCGACTAATGAAAAACTGTTTTTT. Translating gives CASSYRHGATNEKLFF.

Only a few counts were recorded for this clone. The chain links TRBV7-9 to TRBJ1-2, with D unclear. The CDR3 contains 14 residues. Germline V gives CDR1 SEHNR, CDR2 FQNEAQ (reference sequence). The V end lost 0 bases, the J end lost 5 bases, and 10 bases lay between the germline ends. Written as DNA, the CDR3 is TGTGCCAGCAGCTTAGCAGGGTTGGGGTATGGCTACACCTTC. Translating gives CASSLAGLGYGYTF.